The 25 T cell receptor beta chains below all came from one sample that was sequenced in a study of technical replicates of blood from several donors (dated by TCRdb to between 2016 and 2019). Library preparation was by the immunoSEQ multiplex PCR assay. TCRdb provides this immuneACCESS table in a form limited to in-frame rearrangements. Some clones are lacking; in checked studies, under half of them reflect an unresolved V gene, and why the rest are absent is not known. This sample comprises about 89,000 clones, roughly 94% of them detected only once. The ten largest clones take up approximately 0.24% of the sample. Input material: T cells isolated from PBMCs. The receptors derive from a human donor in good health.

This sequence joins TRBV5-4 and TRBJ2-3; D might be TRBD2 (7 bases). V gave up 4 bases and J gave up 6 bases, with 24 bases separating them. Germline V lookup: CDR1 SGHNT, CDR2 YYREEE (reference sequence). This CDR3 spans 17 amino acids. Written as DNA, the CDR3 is TGTGCCAGCAGCCCTAAGGGGGGGGCACCGAGAGGGGATACGCAGTATTTT. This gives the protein CASSPKGGAPRGDTQYF.

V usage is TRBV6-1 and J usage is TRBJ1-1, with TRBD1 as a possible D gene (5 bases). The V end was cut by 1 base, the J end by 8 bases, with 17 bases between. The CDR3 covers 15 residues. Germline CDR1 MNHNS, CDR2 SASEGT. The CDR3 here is CASSEGWGGVFEAFF. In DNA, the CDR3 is TGTGCCAGCAGTGAAGGGTGGGGGGGGGTCTTCGAAGCTTTCTTT.

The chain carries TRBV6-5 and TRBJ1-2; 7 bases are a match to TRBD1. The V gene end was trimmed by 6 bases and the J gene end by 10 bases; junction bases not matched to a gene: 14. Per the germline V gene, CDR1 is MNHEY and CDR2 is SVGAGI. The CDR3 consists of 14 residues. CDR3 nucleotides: TGTGCCAGCAGGAGTATCGGACAGGCCCACGACTACACCTTC. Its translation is CASRSIGQAHDYTF.

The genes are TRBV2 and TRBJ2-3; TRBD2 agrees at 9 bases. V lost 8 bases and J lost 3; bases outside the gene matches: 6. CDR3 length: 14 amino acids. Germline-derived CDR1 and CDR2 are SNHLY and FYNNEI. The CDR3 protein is CASVYLAGTDTQYF. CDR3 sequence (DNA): TGTGCCAGCGTCTACCTAGCGGGGACAGATACGCAGTATTTT.

Written as DNA, the CDR3 is TGTGCCAGCAGCAAAGCGCGTATCAGTACTAGCGTTATTCCAGGGTTCTTC. Its protein is CASSKARISTSVIPGFF. The chain combines TRBV21-1 with TRBJ2-1; TRBD2, the D gene given by the table, was not confirmed from the DNA. TRBV21-1 is noted as a pseudogene. The CDR3 extends over 17 amino acids.

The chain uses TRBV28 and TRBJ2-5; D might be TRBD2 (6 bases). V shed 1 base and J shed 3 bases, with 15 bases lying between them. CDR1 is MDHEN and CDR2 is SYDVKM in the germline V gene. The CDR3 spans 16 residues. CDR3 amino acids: CASSLLGGDHKETQYF. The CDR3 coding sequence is TGTGCCAGCAGTTTATTGGGGGGTGATCATAAAGAGACCCAGTACTTC.

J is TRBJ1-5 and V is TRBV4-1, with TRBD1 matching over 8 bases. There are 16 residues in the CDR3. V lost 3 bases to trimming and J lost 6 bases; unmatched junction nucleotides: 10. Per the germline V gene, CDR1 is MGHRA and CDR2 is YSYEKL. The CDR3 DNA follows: TGCGCCAGCAGCCACCTTAGGACAGGGTTGAGTCAGCCCCAGCATTTT. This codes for CASSHLRTGLSQPQHF.

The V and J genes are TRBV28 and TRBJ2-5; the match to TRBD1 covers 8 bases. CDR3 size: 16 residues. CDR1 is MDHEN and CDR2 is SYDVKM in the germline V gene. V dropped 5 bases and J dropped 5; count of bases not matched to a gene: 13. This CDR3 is CASSDRGGLMGETQYF. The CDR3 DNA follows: TGTGCCAGCAGTGACAGGGGTGGTCTTATGGGTGAGACCCAGTACTTC.

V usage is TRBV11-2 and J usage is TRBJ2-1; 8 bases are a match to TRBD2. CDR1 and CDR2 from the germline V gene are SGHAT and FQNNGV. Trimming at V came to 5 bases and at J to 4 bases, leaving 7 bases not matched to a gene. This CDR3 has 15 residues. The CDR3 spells CASSPLADRYNEQFF. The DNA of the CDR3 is TGTGCCAGCAGCCCACTAGCGGACCGTTACAATGAGCAGTTCTTC. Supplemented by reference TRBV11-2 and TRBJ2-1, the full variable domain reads EAGVAQSPRYKIIEKRQSVAFWCNPISGHATLYWYQQILGQGPKLLIQFQNNGVVDDSQLPKDRFSAERLKGVDSTLKIQPAKLEDSAVYLCASSPLADRYNEQFFGPGTRLTVL.

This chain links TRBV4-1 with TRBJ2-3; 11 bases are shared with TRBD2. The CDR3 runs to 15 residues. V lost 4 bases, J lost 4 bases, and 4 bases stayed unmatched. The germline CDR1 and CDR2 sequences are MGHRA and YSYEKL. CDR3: CASSRIAGGPDTQYF. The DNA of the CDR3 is TGCGCCAGCAGCCGAATAGCGGGAGGGCCAGATACGCAGTATTTT.

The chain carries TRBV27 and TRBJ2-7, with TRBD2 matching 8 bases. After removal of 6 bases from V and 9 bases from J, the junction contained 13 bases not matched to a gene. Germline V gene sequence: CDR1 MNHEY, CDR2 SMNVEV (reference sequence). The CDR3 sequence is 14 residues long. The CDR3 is CASRLGAGVVGQYF. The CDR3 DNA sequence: TGTGCCAGCAGATTGGGAGCGGGAGTCGTTGGGCAGTACTTC.

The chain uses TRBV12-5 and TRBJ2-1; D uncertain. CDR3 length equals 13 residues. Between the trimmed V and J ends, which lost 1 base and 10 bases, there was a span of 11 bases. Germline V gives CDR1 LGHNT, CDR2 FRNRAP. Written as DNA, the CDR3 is TGTGCTAGTGGTTTGGAGAGATCCTCGGAGCAGTTCTTC. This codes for CASGLERSSEQFF.

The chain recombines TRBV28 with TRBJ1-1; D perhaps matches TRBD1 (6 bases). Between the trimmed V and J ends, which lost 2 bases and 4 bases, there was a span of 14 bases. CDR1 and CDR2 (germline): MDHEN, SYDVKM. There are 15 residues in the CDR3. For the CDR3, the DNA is TGTGCCAGCAGTTTAATACAGGGTGAGGGCACTGAAGCTTTCTTT. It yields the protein CASSLIQGEGTEAFF.

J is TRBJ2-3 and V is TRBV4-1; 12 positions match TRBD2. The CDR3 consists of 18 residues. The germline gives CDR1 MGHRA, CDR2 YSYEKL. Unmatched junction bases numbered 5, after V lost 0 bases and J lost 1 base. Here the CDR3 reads CASSQDQTSGGRTDTQYF. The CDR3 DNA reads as TGCGCCAGCAGCCAAGATCAGACTAGCGGGGGCCGCACAGATACGCAGTATTTT.

This CDR3 reads CASTPSGYPYGYTF. CDR3 DNA sequence: TGTGCCAGTACTCCCTCCGGGTACCCTTATGGCTACACCTTC. The chain employs TRBV19 and TRBJ1-2, with D unclear. Per germline, CDR1 LNHDA and CDR2 SQIVND (reference sequence). The CDR3 runs to 14 residues. V was pared by 7 bases and J by 5 bases, with 17 bases between.

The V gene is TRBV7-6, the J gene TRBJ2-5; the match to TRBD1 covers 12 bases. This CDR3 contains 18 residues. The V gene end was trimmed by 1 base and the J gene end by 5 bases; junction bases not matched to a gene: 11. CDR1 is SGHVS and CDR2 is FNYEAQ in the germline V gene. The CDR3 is CASSLVGGDRGRGETQYF. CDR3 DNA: TGTGCCAGCAGCTTAGTCGGCGGGGACAGGGGGCGCGGGGAGACCCAGTACTTC.

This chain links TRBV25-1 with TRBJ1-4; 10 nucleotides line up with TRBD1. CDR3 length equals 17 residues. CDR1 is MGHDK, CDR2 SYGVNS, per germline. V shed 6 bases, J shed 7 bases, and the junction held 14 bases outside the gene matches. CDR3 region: CASRAGTGDRFGEKLFF. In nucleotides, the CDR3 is TGTGCCAGCAGGGCCGGGACAGGGGACCGCTTCGGTGAAAAACTGTTTTTT.

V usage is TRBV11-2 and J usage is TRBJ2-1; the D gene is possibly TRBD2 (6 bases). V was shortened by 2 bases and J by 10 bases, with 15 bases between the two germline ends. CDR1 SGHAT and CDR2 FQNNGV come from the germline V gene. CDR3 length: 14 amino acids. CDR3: CASSLIRLAGEQFF. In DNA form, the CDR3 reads TGTGCCAGCAGCTTAATCCGGCTGGCGGGAGAGCAGTTCTTC.

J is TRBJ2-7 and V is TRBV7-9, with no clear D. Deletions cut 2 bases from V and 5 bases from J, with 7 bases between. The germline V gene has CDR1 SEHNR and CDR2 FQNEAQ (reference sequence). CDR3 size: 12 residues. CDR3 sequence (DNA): TGTGCCAGCAGCTTACCCCCGGACGAGCAGTACTTC. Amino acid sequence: CASSLPPDEQYF.

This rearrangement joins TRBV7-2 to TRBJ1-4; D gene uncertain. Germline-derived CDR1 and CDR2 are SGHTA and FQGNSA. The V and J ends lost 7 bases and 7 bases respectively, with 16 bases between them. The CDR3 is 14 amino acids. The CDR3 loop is CASNLSGGPEKLFF. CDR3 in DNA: TGTGCCAGCAACCTTTCCGGAGGGCCTGAAAAACTGTTTTTT.

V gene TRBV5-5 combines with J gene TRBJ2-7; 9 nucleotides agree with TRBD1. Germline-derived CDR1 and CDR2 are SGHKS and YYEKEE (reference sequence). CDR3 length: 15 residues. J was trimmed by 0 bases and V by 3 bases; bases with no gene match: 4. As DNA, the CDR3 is TGTGCCAGCAGCTGGGGACAGGGCAACTCCTACGAGCAGTACTTC. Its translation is CASSWGQGNSYEQYF.

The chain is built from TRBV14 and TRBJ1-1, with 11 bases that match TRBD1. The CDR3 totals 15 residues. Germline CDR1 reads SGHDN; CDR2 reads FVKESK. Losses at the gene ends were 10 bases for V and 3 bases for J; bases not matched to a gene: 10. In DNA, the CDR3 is TGTGCCACCTCGAGACCGGGACAGGGGGACACTGAAGCTTTCTTT. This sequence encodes CATSRPGQGDTEAFF.

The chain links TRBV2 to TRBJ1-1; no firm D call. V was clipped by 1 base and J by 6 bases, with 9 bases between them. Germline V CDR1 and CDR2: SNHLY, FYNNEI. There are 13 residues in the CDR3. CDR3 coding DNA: TGTGCCAGCAGTGAAGGAGCCCTATCTGAAGCTTTCTTT. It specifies CASSEGALSEAFF.

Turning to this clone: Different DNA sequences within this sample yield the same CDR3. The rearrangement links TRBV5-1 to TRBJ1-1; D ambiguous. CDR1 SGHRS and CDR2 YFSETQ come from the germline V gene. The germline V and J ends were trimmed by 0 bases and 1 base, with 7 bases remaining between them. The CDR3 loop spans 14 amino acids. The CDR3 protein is CASSLAPGNTEAFF. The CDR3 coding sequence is TGCGCCAGCAGCTTGGCCCCGGGGAACACTGAAGCTTTCTTT.

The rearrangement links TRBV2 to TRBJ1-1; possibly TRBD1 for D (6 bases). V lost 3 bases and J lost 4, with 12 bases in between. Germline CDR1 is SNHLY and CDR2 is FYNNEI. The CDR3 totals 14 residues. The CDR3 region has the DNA TGTGCCAGCAGTGACACAGGGATGCGCACTGAAGCTTTCTTT. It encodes CASSDTGMRTEAFF.